These 8 T cell receptor beta chains were all obtained from the same sample, sequenced in a study of cytomegalovirus exposure and HLA in healthy donors. PCR amplification relied on 60 Vbeta primers (plus 13 Jbeta primers). Assay used: immunoSEQ multiplex PCR; TCRdb lists only in-frame clones, some missing. The top ten clones hold about 13% of a sample with 150,000 to 170,000 clones, about 80% of them seen once. Sequencing was done on a sample of PBMCs. Receptor source: a man in his thirties or forties in good health and CMV-seropositive.

This clone occurred once. This chain connects TRBV5-1 to TRBJ1-1; TRBD1 might be the D (6 bases). Germline CDR1 SGHRS, CDR2 YFSETQ. The V end was cut by 8 bases, the J end by 2 bases, with 25 bases between. This CDR3 has 17 residues. The CDR3 sequence: CARYGVVRDNRNTEAFF. The CDR3 DNA follows: TGCGCCAGGTACGGGGTCGTCAGGGACAACCGAAACACTGAAGCTTTCTTT.

The chain has TRBV19 and TRBJ1-4, with D tentatively TRBD1 (6 bases). CDR3 length equals 14 residues. Germline CDR1 reads LNHDA; CDR2 reads SQIVND (reference sequence). The germline V and J ends were trimmed by 5 bases and 8 bases, with 15 bases remaining between them. The CDR3 DNA reads as TGTGCCAGTAGTCCCGGCGGGGGGCGAGAAAAACTGTTTTTT. This encodes CASSPGGGREKLFF.

The J gene is TRBJ1-1, the V gene TRBV18, with D hard to call. The CDR3 runs to 13 residues. The germline CDR1 and CDR2 sequences are KGHSH and LQKENI. Trimming left V 2 bases short and J 4 bases short, with 8 bases between. The CDR3: CASSPSGGTEAFF. CDR3 sequence (DNA): TGTGCCAGCTCACCATCAGGTGGCACTGAAGCTTTCTTT. The full variable domain, in which reference TRBV18 and TRBJ1-1 provide the parts outside the CDR3, is NAGVMQNPRHLVRRRGQEARLRCSPMKGHSHVYWYRQLPEEGLKFMVYLQKENIIDESGMPKERFSAEFPKEGPSILRIQQVVRGDSAAYFCASSPSGGTEAFFGQGTRLTVV.

This clone appeared once. V gene TRBV4-2 combines with J gene TRBJ2-1; TRBD2 matches at 7 bases. V trimming: 0 bases; J trimming: 6 bases; junction bases outside the gene matches: 8. The germline gives CDR1 LGHNA, CDR2 YNFKEQ. The length of the CDR3 is 16 residues. The CDR3 sequence is CASSQDHRGRTNEQFF. DNA of the CDR3: TGTGCCAGCAGCCAAGATCATCGCGGGAGAACCAATGAGCAGTTCTTC.

In this sample, this clone turned up a few times. The rearrangement links TRBV5-6 to TRBJ2-7; 9 bases match TRBD2. In germline, CDR1 is SGHDT, CDR2 YYEEEE. This CDR3 spans 14 amino acids. J gave up 3 bases and V 1 base, and 2 bases lay outside the gene matches. In DNA form, the CDR3 reads TGTGCCAGCAGCTTGATTAGCGGGAGCTACGAGCAGTACTTC. It specifies CASSLISGSYEQYF.

The chain employs TRBV28 and TRBJ2-5, with 9 bases identical to TRBD2. Germline V lookup: CDR1 MDHEN, CDR2 SYDVKM. The CDR3 has 16 residues. V shed 3 bases and J 5 bases; nucleotides not matched to a gene: 10. The CDR3 coding sequence is TGTGCCAGCAGTTTGGGGCGGGAGGGCCTAAGGGAGACCCAGTACTTC. Its protein product is CASSLGREGLRETQYF.

V is TRBV28 and J is TRBJ1-1; D not resolved. V was pared by 6 bases and J by 0 bases, with 17 bases between. Germline CDR1 MDHEN, CDR2 SYDVKM. This CDR3 has 16 amino acids. The CDR3: CASSPRLQRMNTEAFF. Written as DNA, the CDR3 is TGTGCCAGCAGCCCCAGACTTCAACGGATGAACACTGAAGCTTTCTTT.

The chain uses TRBV4-1 and TRBJ2-5; 8 bases agree with TRBD2. The J call may be mistaken, given a closer DNA end match to TRBJ2-7. CDR1 and CDR2 from the germline V gene are MGHRA and YSYEKL. The CDR3 totals 15 residues. CDR3 sequence: CASSPGLAGPYEQYF. Here the CDR3 DNA reads TGCGCCAGCAGCCCTGGACTAGCTGGTCCCTACGAGCAGTACTTC.